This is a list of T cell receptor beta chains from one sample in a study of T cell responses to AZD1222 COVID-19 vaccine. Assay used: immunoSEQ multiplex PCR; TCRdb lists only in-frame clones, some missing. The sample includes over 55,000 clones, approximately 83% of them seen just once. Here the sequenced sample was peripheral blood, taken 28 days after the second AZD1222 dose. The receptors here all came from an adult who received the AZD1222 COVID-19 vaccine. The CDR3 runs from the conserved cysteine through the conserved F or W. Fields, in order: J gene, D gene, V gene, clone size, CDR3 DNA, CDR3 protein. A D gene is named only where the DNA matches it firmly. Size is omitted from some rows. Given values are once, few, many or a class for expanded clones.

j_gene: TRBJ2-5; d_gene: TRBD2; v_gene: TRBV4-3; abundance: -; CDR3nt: TGCGCCAGCAGCATGGGCGGGGGGGCCTATGAGACCCAGTACTTC; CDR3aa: CASSMGGGAYETQYF
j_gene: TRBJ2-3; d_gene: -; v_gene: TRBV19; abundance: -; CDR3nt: TGTGCCAGTAGCCCATGGGGGGACGCAGGCGCCAACACAGATACGCAGTATTTT; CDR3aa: CASSPWGDAGANTDTQYF
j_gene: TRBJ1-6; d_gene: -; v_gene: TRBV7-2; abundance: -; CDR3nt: TGTGCCAGCAGCTTAGTGGGACCTCCTAATTCACCCCTCCACTTT; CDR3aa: CASSLVGPPNSPLHF
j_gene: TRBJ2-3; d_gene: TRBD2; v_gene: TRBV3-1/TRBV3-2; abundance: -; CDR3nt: TGTGCCAGCAGCCATAGCGGGGGGGCCGCAGATACGCAGTATTTT; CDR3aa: CASSHSGGAADTQYF
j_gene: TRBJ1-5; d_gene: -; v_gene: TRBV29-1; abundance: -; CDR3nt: TGCAGCGTTTCTGGGGATAGCAATCAGCCCCAGCATTTT; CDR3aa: CSVSGDSNQPQHF
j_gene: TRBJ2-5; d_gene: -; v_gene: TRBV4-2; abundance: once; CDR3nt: TGTGCCAGCAGCCGGCGCGGGGGCGCGACAGGGGCGCAAGAGACCCAGTACTTC; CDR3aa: CASSRRGGATGAQETQYF
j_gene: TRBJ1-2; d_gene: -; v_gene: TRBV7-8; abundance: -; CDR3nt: TGTGCCAGCAGCTTAGGCCCCGGCCCCCATGGCTACACCTTC; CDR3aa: CASSLGPGPHGYTF
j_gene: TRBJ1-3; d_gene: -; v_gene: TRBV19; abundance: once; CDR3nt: TGTGCCAGTAGCCACGAAAGGGGCCCGGCCTCTGGAAACACCATATATTTT; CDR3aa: CASSHERGPASGNTIYF
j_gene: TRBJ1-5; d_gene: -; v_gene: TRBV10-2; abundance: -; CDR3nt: TGCGCCAGCAGCGACAGCTATAGCAATCAGCCCCAGCATTTT; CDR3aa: CASSDSYSNQPQHF
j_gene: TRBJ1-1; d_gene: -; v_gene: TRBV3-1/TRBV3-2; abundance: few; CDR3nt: TGTGCCAGCAGCCCGTTTACGGCACTCGGAGCTTTCTTT; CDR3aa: CASSPFTALGAFF
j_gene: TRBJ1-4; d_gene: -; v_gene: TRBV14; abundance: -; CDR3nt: TGTGCCAGCAGCCAAGGTCCGGGACAAGCCCTTGCAACTAATGAAAAACTGTTTTTT; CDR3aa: CASSQGPGQALATNEKLFF
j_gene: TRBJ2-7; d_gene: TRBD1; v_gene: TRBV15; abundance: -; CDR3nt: TGTGCCACCAGCAGGGGACAGGGGCCCTACGAGCAGTACTTC; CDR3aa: CATSRGQGPYEQYF
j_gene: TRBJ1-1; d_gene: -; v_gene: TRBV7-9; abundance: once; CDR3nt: TGTGCCAGCAGCTTGGGAGGATCGGGGGGAGCTCGAGCTTTCTTT; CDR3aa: CASSLGGSGGARAFF
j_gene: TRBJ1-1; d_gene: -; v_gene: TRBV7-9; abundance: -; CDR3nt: TGTGCCAGCAGCCCCGCCCGGTGGAACACTGAAGCTTTCTTT; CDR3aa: CASSPARWNTEAFF
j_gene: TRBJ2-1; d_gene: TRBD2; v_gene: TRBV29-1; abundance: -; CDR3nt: TGCAGCGCCCCGTCCGGGGGGGGCCCCAATGAGCAGTTCTTC; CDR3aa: CSAPSGGGPNEQFF
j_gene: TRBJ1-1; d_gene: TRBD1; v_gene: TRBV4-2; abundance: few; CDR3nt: TGTGCCAGCAGCCAAAACCACCAGGGGGGCACTGAAGCTTTCTTT; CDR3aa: CASSQNHQGGTEAFF
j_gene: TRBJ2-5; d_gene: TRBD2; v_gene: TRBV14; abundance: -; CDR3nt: TGTGCCAGCAGCCAAGATAAACTAGCGGGGATCCTCCGAGAGACCCAGTACTTC; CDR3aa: CASSQDKLAGILRETQYF
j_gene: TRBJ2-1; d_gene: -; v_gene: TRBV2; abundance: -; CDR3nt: TGTGCCAGCAGCCAGGGAAGCTCCTACAATGAGCAGTTCTTC; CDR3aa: CASSQGSSYNEQFF
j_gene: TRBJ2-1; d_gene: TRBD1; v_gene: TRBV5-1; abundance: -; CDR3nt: TGCGCCAGCAGCTTTTCCGGGACAGGGACCTACAATGAGCAGTTCTTC; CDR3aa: CASSFSGTGTYNEQFF
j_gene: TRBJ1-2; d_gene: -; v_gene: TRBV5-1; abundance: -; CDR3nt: TGCGCCAGCAGCCCTGGGCAGGGAGTCTATGGCTACACCTTC; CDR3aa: CASSPGQGVYGYTF
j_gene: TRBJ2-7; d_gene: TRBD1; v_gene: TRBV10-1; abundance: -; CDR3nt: TGCGCCAGCACCCCTAACAGGGGGCGCCCCTACGAGCAGTACTTC; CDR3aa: CASTPNRGRPYEQYF
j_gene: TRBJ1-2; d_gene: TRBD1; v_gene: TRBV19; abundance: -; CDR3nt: TGTGCCAGTAGTCAACCGGGACAGGGCTATGGCTACACCTTC; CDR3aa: CASSQPGQGYGYTF
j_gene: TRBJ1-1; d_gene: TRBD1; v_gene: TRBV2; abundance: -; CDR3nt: TGTGCCAGCAGTGAAGCCGGGACAGTAACTGAAGCTTTCTTT; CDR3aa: CASSEAGTVTEAFF
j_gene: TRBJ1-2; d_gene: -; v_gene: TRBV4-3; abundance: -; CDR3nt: TGCGCCAGCAGCCAAGATAATTCGGTGGCTAACTATGGCTACACCTTC; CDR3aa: CASSQDNSVANYGYTF
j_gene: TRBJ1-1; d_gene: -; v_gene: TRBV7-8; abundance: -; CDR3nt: TGTGCCAGCAGCTCAGGACTTCCCACTGAAGCTTTCTTT; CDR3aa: CASSSGLPTEAFF
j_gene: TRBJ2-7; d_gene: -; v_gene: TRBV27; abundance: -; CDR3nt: TGTGCCAGCAGGGCGTCCGGTTGGGATTACGAGCAGTACTTC; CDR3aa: CASRASGWDYEQYF